This T cell receptor (beta chain) was obtained from a study of blood T cells in healthy people across ages. Study-level findings and limits: Fewer expanded clones and more diversity marked long-lived versus aged donors.

Then a second PCR, running about 6 to 12 cycles, was carried out with a sample-barcoded 5' primer and a J-beta primer mix. Unique molecular identifiers of 12 random nucleotides labeled each cDNA. TCRdb itself ran the 5' RACE reads through MiXCR, one entry per CDR3 protein. In the table there are around 800,000 distinct CDR3 sequences, 46% of which are singletons. V shed 0 bases and J shed 3 bases, with 17 bases lying between them. The CDR3 sequence is 16 residues long. Germline V gene data show CDR1 as DFQATT and CDR2 as SNEGSKA (reference sequence). The donors, healthy Caucasians from Russia, were aged about 6 to 95. Each donor's blood draw was 7.5 to 10 milliliters of peripheral blood. This clonotype showed up just a few times. Antigen: not known.

This TCR was recovered from a man older than 75 in good health. The V call is TRBV20-1, the J call TRBJ2-5, with TRBD2 as a possible D gene (5 bases). The sequenced material came from blood. DNA for the CDR3: TGCAGTGCTAGAGACCCGTACCGGGGTCGGAAAGAGACCCAGTACTTC. The encoded protein is CSARDPYRGRKETQYF.